This T cell receptor (beta chain) was documented in a study of blood T cell repertoires in COVID-19. Study overall: Sources were T cells, B-cell-depleted T cells, or PBMCs; the material itself was cDNA or gDNA.

This CDR3 contains 18 residues. Germline values: CDR1 MNHNS, CDR2 SASEGT. J gave up 3 bases and V 4 bases, and 15 bases lay outside the gene matches. Under the authors' procedure: Nucleated cell counts were estimated from reference gene primer amplification. Profiled with immunoSEQ multiplex PCR; TCRdb holds only in-frame clones, not every one. D and trimming were read from the DNA, whereas the V and J calls and clone size are those reported in that table. This sample has around 83,000 clones, with more than 75% found just once. The chain has TRBV6-1 and TRBJ1-1; 9 bases line up with TRBD1. Input material: peripheral blood. The receptor's source is a woman between 65 and 79 years old with acute or convalescent COVID-19. The CDR3 spells CASSAISPGQGRDTEAFF. In DNA, the CDR3 is TGTGCCAGCAGTGCAATCTCCCCGGGACAGGGCCGGGACACTGAAGCTTTCTTT.